The 12 T cell receptor beta chains presented below share a single source sample, sequenced in a study of shared clonotypes between healthy human individuals. Assay: immunoSEQ multiplex PCR; the TCRdb copy retains only in-frame clones and omits some. Among 1.4 million to 1.5 million clones, 95% to 97% were seen once, and the ten largest hold roughly 1.2%. Sequenced sample: naive CD4+ T cells sorted from blood. The subset was: CD45RA+ positively selected. All receptors come from a man aged 25-40 years in good health.

This chain links TRBV7-9 with TRBJ2-2; the match to TRBD2 covers 12 bases. CDR1 SEHNR and CDR2 FQNEAQ come from the germline V gene (reference sequence). Trimming cost V 1 base and J 5 bases; bases outside gene matches: 5. This CDR3 has 17 residues. The CDR3 coding sequence is TGTGCCAGCAGCTTAGGCACACTAGCGGGAGGTACCGGGGAGCTGTTTTTT. Translating it yields CASSLGTLAGGTGELFF.

The CDR3 loop reads CASSLWDRALYNEQFF. The CDR3 coding sequence is TGTGCCAGCAGTTTATGGGACCGGGCCCTATACAATGAGCAGTTCTTC. This chain joins TRBV28 and TRBJ2-1; D gene ambiguous. The germline CDR1 and CDR2 sequences are MDHEN and SYDVKM. V lost 0 bases and J lost 4, with 13 bases in between. The CDR3 is 16 residues long.

The rearrangement joins TRBV29-1 to TRBJ2-3, with a possible D match to TRBD2 (6 bases). The CDR3 extends over 11 amino acids. The germline V gene has CDR1 SQVTM and CDR2 ANQGSEA. The chain's CDR3 is CTGRRGDTQYF. The DNA for the CDR3 is TGCACGGGACGGAGGGGAGATACGCAGTATTTT.

The CDR3 nucleotides read TGTGCCAGCAGACTTCCGGGACAGGGGTACGGCTACACCTTC. Encoded protein: CASRLPGQGYGYTF. The chain carries TRBV5-5 and TRBJ1-2; the match to TRBD1 covers 10 bases. The CDR3 has 14 residues. V trimming: 5 bases; J trimming: 8 bases; junction bases outside the gene matches: 9. Per the germline V gene, CDR1 is SGHKS and CDR2 is YYEKEE (reference sequence). Full variable domain (rest looked up from reference TRBV5-5 and TRBJ1-2): DAGVTQSPTHLIKTRGQQVTLRCSPISGHKSVSWYQQVLGQGPQFIFQYYEKEERGRGNFPDRFSARQFPNYSSELNVNALLLGDSALYLCASRLPGQGYGYTFGSGTRLTVV.

This clone has just a few counts. The rearrangement uses TRBV7-2 and TRBJ2-7; D might be TRBD2 (5 bases). The V gene's germline CDR1 is SGHTA and CDR2 FQGNSA. Deletions cut 1 base from V and 7 bases from J, with 11 bases between. The CDR3 is made up of 13 amino acids. DNA of the CDR3: TGTGCCAGCAGCTTAGGCTGGACTCGAGAGCAGTACTTC. It is translated as CASSLGWTREQYF.

A remark on this clone: This sample includes further DNA sequences coding for the same CDR3. The CDR3 coding sequence is TGTGCCAGCTCACCTAACGGAGAGACCCAGTACTTC. Its translation is CASSPNGETQYF. V gene TRBV18 combines with J gene TRBJ2-5; no definite D call. CDR3 length: 12 amino acids. Trimming took off 3 bases at V and 4 bases at J, with 6 bases between the two ends. Germline loops: CDR1 KGHSH, CDR2 LQKENI.

The chain uses TRBV6-1 and TRBJ2-7; perhaps TRBD1 as D (6 bases). Germline V lookup: CDR1 MNHNS, CDR2 SASEGT. V lost 6 bases to trimming and J lost 2 bases, with 8 bases between them. CDR3 length: 12 residues. The CDR3 DNA reads TGTGCCAGCAGCAGGGGCCCCTACGAGCAGTACTTC. As protein: CASSRGPYEQYF.

The chain carries TRBV6-1 and TRBJ2-7; D not resolved. Trimming stripped 9 bases from V and 3 bases from J, with 6 bases between. Germline V lookup: CDR1 MNHNS, CDR2 SASEGT. This CDR3 contains 10 residues. CDR3 nucleotide sequence: TGTGCCAGTAGTCGCTACGAGCAGTACTTC. Translating gives CASSRYEQYF.

This chain uses TRBV5-5 with TRBJ1-4, with D maybe TRBD1 (5 bases). The CDR3 is 16 amino acids. Germline V gene data show CDR1 as SGHKS and CDR2 as YYEKEE (reference sequence). V lost 1 base and J 0 bases, leaving 10 bases between the germline ends. The CDR3 nucleotides are TGTGCCAGCAGCTTGCCCGGGGGAGCAACTAATGAAAAACTGTTTTTT. This translates into CASSLPGGATNEKLFF.

The genes are TRBV5-6 and TRBJ1-3; D is uncertain. The CDR3 has 12 amino acids. Trimming cost V 3 bases and J 7 bases, with 8 bases left between them. Germline V gene data show CDR1 as SGHDT and CDR2 as YYEEEE. CDR3 residues: CASSYRRNTIYF. In DNA form, the CDR3 reads TGTGCCAGCAGCTACCGCCGGAACACCATATATTTT.

J is TRBJ2-1 and V is TRBV15; TRBD2 aligns across 10 bases. The CDR3 covers 17 residues. With 0 bases clipped from V and 5 bases from J, the junction kept 7 bases outside the gene matches. Looked up from germline, CDR1 is LNHNV and CDR2 is YYDKDF (reference sequence). CDR3 residues: CATSRELAGLVHNEQFF. The CDR3 region has the DNA TGTGCCACCAGCAGAGAACTAGCGGGATTGGTGCACAATGAGCAGTTCTTC.

This sequence joins TRBV9 and TRBJ2-7; 16 bases match TRBD2. The CDR3 has 17 residues. J lost 3 bases, V lost 2 bases, and 5 bases had no gene match. Germline loops: CDR1 SGDLS, CDR2 YYNGEE. DNA for the CDR3: TGTGCCAGCAGCGTCGGGACTAGCGGGAGGGCTGTCTACGAGCAGTACTTC. Translation gives CASSVGTSGRAVYEQYF. Combining the CDR3 with reference TRBV9 and TRBJ2-7 gives the whole variable domain DSGVTQTPKHLITATGQRVTLRCSPRSGDLSVYWYQQSLDQGLQFLIQYYNGEERAKGNILERFSAQQFPDLHSELNLSSLELGDSALYFCASSVGTSGRAVYEQYFGPGTRLTVT.